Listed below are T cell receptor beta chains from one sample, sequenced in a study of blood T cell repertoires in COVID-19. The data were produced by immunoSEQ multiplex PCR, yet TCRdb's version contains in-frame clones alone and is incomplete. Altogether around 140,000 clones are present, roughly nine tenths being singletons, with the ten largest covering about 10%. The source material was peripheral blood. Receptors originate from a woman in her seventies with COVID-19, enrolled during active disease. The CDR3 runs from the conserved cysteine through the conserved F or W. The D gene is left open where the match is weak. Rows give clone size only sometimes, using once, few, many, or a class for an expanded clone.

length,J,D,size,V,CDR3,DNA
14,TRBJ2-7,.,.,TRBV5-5,CASSLASTNYEQYF,TGTGCCAGCAGCTTAGCTAGTACGAACTACGAGCAGTACTTC
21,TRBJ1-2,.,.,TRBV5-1,CASSSTGTQTGGPKGSYGYTF,TGCGCCAGCAGCTCAACCGGGACACAAACGGGGGGCCCGAAGGGTTCTTATGGCTACACCTTC
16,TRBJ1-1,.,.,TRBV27,CASSLSYGGADTEAFF,TGTGCCAGCAGTTTAAGTTATGGGGGGGCGGATACTGAAGCTTTCTTT
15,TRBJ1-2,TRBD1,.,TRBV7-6,CASSLVENRGYGYTF,TGTGCCAGCAGCTTAGTGGAAAACAGGGGCTATGGCTACACCTTC
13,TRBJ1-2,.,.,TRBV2,CASSDGDFYGYTF,TGTGCCAGCAGTGACGGGGACTTCTATGGCTACACCTTC
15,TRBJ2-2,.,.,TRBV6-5,CASKPGSTNTGELFF,TGTGCCAGCAAACCCGGTAGCACCAACACCGGGGAGCTGTTTTTT
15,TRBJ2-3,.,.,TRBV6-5,CASRPRRRSTDTQYF,TGTGCCAGCAGACCTAGGAGACGTAGCACAGATACGCAGTATTTT
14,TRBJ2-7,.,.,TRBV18,CASSPPSGAYEQYF,TGTGCCAGCTCACCACCGTCCGGGGCCTACGAGCAGTACTTC
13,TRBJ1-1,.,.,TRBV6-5,CASSYRQDTEAFF,TGTGCCAGCAGTTACCGGCAGGACACTGAAGCTTTCTTT
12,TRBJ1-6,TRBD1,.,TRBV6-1,CASSERDRALHF,TGTGCCAGCAGTGAAAGGGACAGGGCCCTCCACTTT
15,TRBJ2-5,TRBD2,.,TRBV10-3,CAISSSGALKETQYF,TGTGCCATCAGTTCAAGCGGGGCCTTAAAAGAGACCCAGTACTTC
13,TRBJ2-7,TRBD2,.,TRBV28,CATKRGLVFEQYF,TGTGCCACGAAGCGGGGCTTGGTTTTCGAGCAGTACTTC
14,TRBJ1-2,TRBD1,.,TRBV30,CAWSALRGPYGYTF,TGTGCCTGGAGTGCGTTGAGGGGGCCCTATGGCTACACCTTC
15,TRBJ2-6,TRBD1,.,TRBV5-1,CASSEGAGGANVLTF,TGCGCCAGCAGCGAGGGGGCGGGTGGGGCCAACGTCCTGACTTTC
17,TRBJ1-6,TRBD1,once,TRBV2,CASSEAILGQYNSPLHF,TGTGCCAGCAGTGAAGCGATCCTGGGACAGTATAATTCACCCCTCCACTTT
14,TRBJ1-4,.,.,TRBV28,CASRETGPNEKLFF,TGTGCCAGCAGGGAGACAGGACCTAATGAAAAACTGTTTTTT
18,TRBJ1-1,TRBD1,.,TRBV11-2,CASSLSPWETGGSSEAFF,TGTGCCAGCAGCTTATCGCCTTGGGAGACAGGGGGCTCTTCCGAAGCTTTCTTT
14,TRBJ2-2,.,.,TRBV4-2,CASSQEVLTGELFF,TGTGCCAGCAGCCAAGAAGTACTCACCGGGGAGCTGTTTTTT
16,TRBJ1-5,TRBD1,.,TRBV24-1,CATSARDRGSNQPQHF,TGTGCCACCAGTGCTCGGGACAGGGGGAGCAATCAGCCCCAGCATTTT
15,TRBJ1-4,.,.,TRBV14,CASSQRPGNNEKLFF,TGTGCCAGCAGCCAAAGACCGGGAAATAATGAAAAACTGTTTTTT
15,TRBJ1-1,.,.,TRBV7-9,CASSSPTDGYTEAFF,TGTGCCAGCAGCTCCCCGACAGACGGGTACACTGAAGCTTTCTTT
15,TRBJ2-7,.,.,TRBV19,CASSIALESSYEQYF,TGTGCCAGTAGTATAGCGCTAGAGAGCTCCTACGAGCAGTACTTC
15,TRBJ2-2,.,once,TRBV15,CATSREPGDYGELFF,TGTGCCACCAGCAGAGAGCCAGGGGATTATGGGGAGCTGTTTTTT
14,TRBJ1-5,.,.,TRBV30,CAWKLPQAGQPQHF,TGTGCCTGGAAACTACCGCAGGCGGGTCAGCCCCAGCATTTT
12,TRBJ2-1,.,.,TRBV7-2,CASSRTANEQFF,TGTGCCAGCAGCCGGACAGCCAATGAGCAGTTCTTC
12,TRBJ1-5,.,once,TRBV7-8,CASSFEGQPQHF,TGTGCCAGCAGCTTCGAGGGTCAGCCCCAGCATTTT
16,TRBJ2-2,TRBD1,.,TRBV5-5,CASSARGQENTGELFF,TGTGCCAGCAGCGCGCGGGGACAGGAGAACACCGGGGAGCTGTTTTTT
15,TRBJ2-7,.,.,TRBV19,CASSIRPGDTYEQYF,TGTGCCAGTAGTATTAGGCCAGGCGACACCTACGAGCAGTACTTC
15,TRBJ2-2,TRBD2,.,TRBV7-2,CASSILAGGAGELFF,TGTGCCAGCAGCATTCTAGCGGGGGGGGCCGGGGAGCTGTTTTTT
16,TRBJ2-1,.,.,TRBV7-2,CASSSLWRRTNNEQFF,TGTGCCAGCAGCTCGCTTTGGCGGAGAACAAACAATGAGCAGTTCTTC
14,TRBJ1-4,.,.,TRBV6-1,CASRETAFNEKLFF,TGTGCCAGCAGAGAGACAGCTTTCAACGAAAAACTGTTTTTT
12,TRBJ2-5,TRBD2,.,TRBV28,CASSFGRETQYF,TGTGCCAGCAGTTTCGGGAGGGAGACCCAGTACTTC
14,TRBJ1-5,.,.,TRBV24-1,CATSESGRYQPQHF,TGTGCCACCAGTGAGTCAGGGCGGTATCAGCCCCAGCATTTT
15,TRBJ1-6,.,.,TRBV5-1,CASSLAAGNNSPLHF,TGCGCCAGCAGCTTGGCGGCGGGAAATAATTCACCCCTCCACTTT
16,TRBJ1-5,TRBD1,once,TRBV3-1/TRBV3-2,CASSQGGQGLNQPQHF,TGTGCCAGCAGCCAAGGGGGACAGGGCCTGAATCAGCCCCAGCATTTT
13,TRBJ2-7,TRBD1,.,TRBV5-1,CASSSDRAHEQYF,TGCGCCAGCAGCTCTGACAGGGCCCACGAGCAGTACTTC
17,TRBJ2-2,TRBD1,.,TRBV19,CASSMMGQSIPTGELFF,TGTGCCAGTAGTATGATGGGACAGTCCATACCCACCGGGGAGCTGTTTTTT
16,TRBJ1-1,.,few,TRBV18,CASSDRTGLETTEAFF,TGTGCCAGCTCAGACCGGACGGGATTGGAGACCACTGAAGCTTTCTTT
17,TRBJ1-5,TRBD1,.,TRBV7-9,CASSRSQGQGRSQPQHF,TGTGCCAGCAGCCGTTCTCAGGGACAGGGTCGGTCTCAGCCCCAGCATTTT
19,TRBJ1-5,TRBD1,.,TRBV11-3,CASSLYPPLTGEVDQPQHF,TGTGCCAGCAGCTTATACCCACCGTTGACAGGGGAGGTGGATCAGCCCCAGCATTTT
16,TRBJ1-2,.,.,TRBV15,CATSRGVREGPYGYTF,TGTGCCACCAGCAGAGGAGTCCGGGAGGGCCCCTATGGCTACACCTTC
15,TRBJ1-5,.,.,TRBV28,CASSPLRGNNQPQHF,TGTGCCAGCAGTCCCCTCCGGGGAAACAATCAGCCCCAGCATTTT